A selection of T cell receptor beta chains follows, all from one sample in a study of blood T cell repertoires in COVID-19. Assay: immunoSEQ multiplex PCR; the TCRdb copy retains only in-frame clones and omits some. The sample consists of 150,000 to 200,000 clones, about 86% of them appearing once. Sequencing was performed on peripheral blood. These receptor sequences come from a woman older than 75 with acute or convalescent COVID-19. Each CDR3 is given with its conserved first and last residue. Each record gives: J gene, D gene, CDR3 length, clone size, V gene, CDR3 protein, CDR3 DNA. The D gene is left open where the match is weak. A clone size is listed for some rows: how often the clone was seen (once, few, many), or a class if it is expanded.

>TRBJ2-5|.|13|.|TRBV5-1
CASSLLREETQYF
TGCGCCAGCAGCTTGCTCAGGGAAGAGACCCAGTACTTC
>TRBJ2-5|TRBD2|14|.|TRBV6-5
CATYSGGVPKTQYF
TGTGCCACCTACAGCGGGGGCGTCCCCAAGACCCAGTACTTC
>TRBJ1-4|TRBD1|15|.|TRBV6-5
CASRPTGGPNEKLFF
TGTGCCAGCAGACCTACAGGGGGCCCTAATGAAAAACTGTTTTTT
>TRBJ2-2|TRBD1|16|.|TRBV5-5
CASSFGTGRDTGELFF
TGTGCCAGCAGCTTTGGGACAGGGAGGGACACCGGGGAGCTGTTTTTT
>TRBJ2-1|.|13|.|TRBV12-3/TRBV12-4
CASSLMGHNEQFF
TGTGCCAGCAGTCTTATGGGGCACAATGAGCAGTTCTTC
>TRBJ2-7|.|15|.|TRBV5-5
CASSWAGARGYEQYF
TGTGCCAGCAGCTGGGCGGGGGCGCGGGGGTACGAGCAGTACTTC
>TRBJ2-1|TRBD2|21|few|TRBV28
CASSIPNLLTSGRVSHNEQFF
TGTGCCAGCAGCATTCCCAACCTCTTGACTAGCGGGAGGGTGAGCCACAATGAGCAGTTCTTC
>TRBJ1-5|.|14|.|TRBV4-2
CASSQVKERQPQHF
TGTGCCAGCAGCCAAGTCAAGGAGAGACAGCCCCAGCATTTT
>TRBJ1-1|.|15|.|TRBV19
CASRLMGADWAEAFF
TGTGCCAGCCGCCTGATGGGGGCAGATTGGGCTGAAGCTTTCTTT
>TRBJ2-5|.|14|.|TRBV15
CATSYGGIGETQYF
TGTGCCACCAGTTACGGGGGAATTGGAGAGACCCAGTACTTC
>TRBJ1-1|TRBD1|16|.|TRBV15
CATSRGPGQRNTEAFF
TGTGCCACCAGCAGAGGGCCGGGACAGAGGAACACTGAAGCTTTCTTT
>TRBJ2-5|TRBD1|15|.|TRBV2
CASKGTGGIQETQYF
TGTGCCAGCAAAGGGACAGGGGGCATCCAAGAGACCCAGTACTTC
>TRBJ1-4|.|15|.|TRBV5-1
CASSLGHAEGEKLFF
TGCGCCAGCAGCTTGGGTCATGCGGAGGGCGAAAAACTGTTTTTT
>TRBJ2-7|TRBD2|15|.|TRBV2
CASSENPPPGGEQYF
TGTGCCAGCAGTGAAAATCCTCCGCCGGGGGGCGAGCAGTACTTC
>TRBJ1-3|.|17|.|TRBV4-2
CASSQDPTGQSGNTIYF
TGTGCCAGCAGCCAAGATCCAACGGGACAATCTGGAAACACCATATATTTT
>TRBJ2-5|TRBD2|14|.|TRBV28
CASSGSGRGETQYF
TGTGCCAGCAGTGGTAGCGGGAGGGGAGAGACCCAGTACTTC
>TRBJ2-1|.|12|.|TRBV27
CASRQGGNEQFF
TGTGCCAGCAGACAGGGTGGTAATGAGCAGTTCTTC
>TRBJ1-5|TRBD1|16|.|TRBV5-6
CASSLRWTGATQPQHF
TGTGCCAGCAGCTTGCGCTGGACAGGGGCCACTCAGCCCCAGCATTTT
>TRBJ2-7|.|13|.|TRBV15
CATRARPSYEQYF
TGTGCCACCAGGGCTAGACCCAGCTACGAGCAGTACTTC
>TRBJ1-3|.|14|.|TRBV5-6
CASSLLQVGNTIYF
TGTGCCAGCAGCTTACTTCAGGTCGGAAACACCATATATTTT
>TRBJ2-1|TRBD2|16|.|TRBV27
CASSSFGTSGRNEQFF
TGTGCCAGCAGTTCCTTCGGGACTAGCGGCCGCAATGAGCAGTTCTTC
>TRBJ1-6|.|15|few|TRBV6-5
CASRAQGSYNSPLHF
TGTGCCAGCAGGGCACAGGGATCCTATAATTCACCCCTCCACTTT
>TRBJ2-7|TRBD2|13|.|TRBV6-5
CASMRAGGYEQYF
TGTGCCAGCATGAGAGCGGGAGGGTACGAGCAGTACTTC
>TRBJ1-3|TRBD1|14|.|TRBV27
CASRGTVSGNTIYF
TGTGCCAGCAGGGGGACAGTCTCTGGAAACACCATATATTTT
>TRBJ2-7|TRBD1|16|.|TRBV7-6
CASSPYGQGNSYEQYF
TGTGCCAGCAGCCCCTATGGACAGGGAAACTCCTACGAGCAGTACTTC
>TRBJ1-1|TRBD1|14|.|TRBV5-1
CASSLRTGNTEAFF
TGCGCCAGCAGCTTGAGGACAGGGAACACTGAAGCTTTCTTT
>TRBJ2-7|TRBD2|13|.|TRBV11-2
CASSLNGGNEQYF
TGTGCCAGCAGCTTAAACGGGGGGAATGAGCAGTACTTC